One and the same sample provided the 26 T cell receptor beta chains below, sequenced in a study of blood T cell repertoires in COVID-19 (dated by TCRdb to the early 2020s). Library generation was performed with the immunoSEQ multiplex PCR assay. This is the immuneACCESS table as TCRdb keeps it, with only in-frame sequences that have V and J called. A part of the clones is gone; compared with another copy, unresolved V genes explain less than half, and the rest is unexplained. Counted in this sample were 130,000 or so clones; roughly 84% of them appeared once. The ten largest account for approximately 17% of the sample. Material for sequencing was peripheral blood. These receptor sequences come from a woman of 80 years or more with acute or convalescent COVID-19.

The rearrangement uses TRBV7-6 and TRBJ2-7, with D tentatively TRBD1 (6 bases). Germline V lookup: CDR1 SGHVS, CDR2 FNYEAQ. V gave up 4 bases and J gave up 2 bases, with 18 bases separating them. The CDR3 contains 16 residues. This CDR3 reads CASSSSTGALPYEQYF. Written as DNA, the CDR3 is TGTGCCAGCAGCTCCTCGACAGGAGCTCTTCCCTACGAGCAGTACTTC.

The chain employs TRBV28 and TRBJ2-7; 10 bases agree with TRBD1. V shed 5 bases and J 5 bases; nucleotides not matched to a gene: 9. CDR3 size: 15 residues. Looked up from germline, CDR1 is MDHEN and CDR2 is SYDVKM. The CDR3 DNA follows: TGTGCCAGCAGTCGTCCCGGGACAGGGGTCGACGAGCAGTACTTC. Amino acid sequence: CASSRPGTGVDEQYF.

The chain carries TRBV7-2 and TRBJ2-3; 8 nucleotides align to TRBD2. Germline trimming cut 5 bases from V and 8 bases from J; bases unmatched to any gene: 12. This CDR3 has 15 residues. Germline V gene data show CDR1 as SGHTA and CDR2 as FQGNSA. The CDR3 DNA sequence: TGTGCCAGCAGCGACACCGGGAGGGCCGGAGGTACGCAGTATTTT. Amino acid sequence: CASSDTGRAGGTQYF.

The genes are TRBV7-9 and TRBJ2-5, with a weak D call TRBD1 (6 bases). The length of the CDR3 is 14 residues. Germline CDR1 reads SEHNR; CDR2 reads FQNEAQ (reference sequence). V was pared by 5 bases and J by 1 base, with 11 bases between. Here the CDR3 reads CASSPGTPQETQYF. Written as DNA, the CDR3 is TGTGCCAGCAGCCCCGGGACACCCCAAGAGACCCAGTACTTC.

This chain uses TRBV11-3 with TRBJ2-1; D call uncertain. CDR3 length: 14 residues. From germline, CDR1 is SGHNT and CDR2 YENEEA. Trimming stripped 2 bases from V and 8 bases from J, with 13 bases between. The CDR3 region has the DNA TGTGCCAGCAGCTTATTTGGCGGTTTCGATGAGCAGTTCTTC. Protein sequence: CASSLFGGFDEQFF.

The sample holds many counts of this clone. The genes are TRBV5-4 and TRBJ2-3; D not certain. This CDR3 is built from 14 residues. CDR1 and CDR2 (germline): SGHNT, YYREEE (reference sequence). V was clipped by 4 bases and J by 0 bases, with 9 bases between them. For the CDR3, the DNA is TGTGCCAGCAGCCGAGGAGCTAGCACAGATACGCAGTATTTT. Translating it yields CASSRGASTDTQYF.

The CDR3 nucleotides read TGTGCCAGCAGTGAATTGTCCTCACCTCTCGGTGAGCAGTTCTTC. This gives the protein CASSELSSPLGEQFF. The chain is built from TRBV25-1 and TRBJ2-1; no clear D gene. V was clipped by 1 base and J by 9 bases, with 16 bases between them. The CDR3 is 15 residues long. In germline, CDR1 is MGHDK, CDR2 SYGVNS. Variable domain in full (rest from reference TRBV25-1 and TRBJ2-1): EADIYQTPRYLVIGTGKKITLECSQTMGHDKMYWYQQDPGMELHLIHYSYGVNSTEKGDLSSESTVSRIRTEHFPLTLESARPSHTSQYLCASSELSSPLGEQFFGPGTRLTVL.

V is TRBV14 and J is TRBJ2-3; unclear D gene. V was trimmed by 1 base and J by 6 bases, leaving 8 bases between them. The CDR3 runs 13 residues. Germline-derived CDR1 and CDR2 are SGHDN and FVKESK. The CDR3 reads CASSQGPGDTQYF. As DNA, the CDR3 is TGTGCCAGCAGCCAAGGCCCCGGGGATACGCAGTATTTT.

The chain couples TRBV7-2 to TRBJ2-7; D might be TRBD1 (6 bases). CDR3 length: 16 amino acids. Germline values: CDR1 SGHTA, CDR2 FQGNSA. V was pared by 3 bases and J by 2 bases, with 17 bases between. CDR3 bases: TGTGCCAGCAGCTTGACCGGGACAATCGATGCCTACGAGCAGTACTTC. Residues: CASSLTGTIDAYEQYF.

This chain joins TRBV27 and TRBJ2-5; D is perhaps TRBD1 (6 bases). V lost 7 bases and J lost 4, with 13 bases in between. Germline loops: CDR1 MNHEY, CDR2 SMNVEV (reference sequence). The CDR3 is made up of 13 amino acids. CDR3: CASMQGLGETQYF. CDR3 in DNA: TGTGCCAGCATGCAGGGGCTAGGAGAGACCCAGTACTTC.

V and J are TRBV29-1 and TRBJ1-1, with D possibly being TRBD1 (5 bases). From germline, CDR1 is SQVTM and CDR2 ANQGSEA. Deletions cut 4 bases from V and 3 bases from J, with 15 bases between. The CDR3 contains 14 residues. CDR3 sequence (DNA): TGCAGCGTTGTCAAGTGGGGGGGGGACACTGAAGCTTTCTTT. Its protein is CSVVKWGGDTEAFF.

The chain uses TRBV7-8 and TRBJ1-4; tentative D call: TRBD1 (6 bases). The V and J ends lost 5 bases and 4 bases respectively, with 20 bases between them. The V gene's germline CDR1 is SGHVS and CDR2 FQNEAQ. This CDR3 contains 17 residues. Written as DNA, the CDR3 is TGTGCCAGCAGCAGAACCCGAAGGGACACCCATAATGAAAAACTGTTTTTT. This gives the protein CASSRTRRDTHNEKLFF. The whole variable domain, filled in from reference TRBV7-8 and TRBJ1-4, reads GAGVSQSPRYKVAKRGQDVALRCDPISGHVSLFWYQQALGQGPEFLTYFQNEAQLDKSGLPSDRFFAERPEGSVSTLKIQRTQQEDSAVYLCASSRTRRDTHNEKLFFGSGTQLSVL.

This chain links TRBV21-1 with TRBJ2-5; no DNA check was done on the table's D call, TRBD2. TRBV21-1 constitutes a pseudogene. CDR3 length: 11 amino acids. The CDR3 region is CASTSVETQYF. As DNA, the CDR3 is TGTGCCAGCACGAGTGTAGAGACCCAGTACTTC.

The rearrangement uses TRBV28 and TRBJ2-1; tentatively, D is TRBD2 (6 bases). V gave up 4 bases and J gave up 6 bases, with 16 bases separating them. This CDR3 has 15 amino acids. CDR1 is MDHEN, CDR2 SYDVKM, per germline. The DNA for the CDR3 is TGTGCCAGCAGTTCCTACGGGACTCCCAGCAATGAGCAGTTCTTC. This gives the protein CASSSYGTPSNEQFF.

V is TRBV21-1 and J is TRBJ2-4; the D call of TRBD1 is as the table states it, not checked on the DNA. TRBV21-1 is a pseudogene. The CDR3 has 15 residues. CDR3 bases: TGTGCCGCGGTAACAGGTTGGCTAGCCAAAAACATTCAGTACTTC. Its translation: CAAVTGWLAKNIQYF.

This clone came up a few times. The chain combines TRBV11-2 with TRBJ2-7; 10 nucleotides align to TRBD2. Germline trimming cut 5 bases from V and 6 bases from J; bases unmatched to any gene: 7. This CDR3 spans 14 amino acids. The germline gives CDR1 SGHAT, CDR2 FQNNGV. The CDR3 DNA follows: TGTGCCAGCAGCACTTCTAGCGGGGGCTTCGAGCAGTACTTC. This translates into CASSTSSGGFEQYF.

The V call is TRBV10-3, the J call TRBJ2-2; 10 nucleotides match TRBD2. The V gene's germline CDR1 is ENHRY and CDR2 SYGVKD. The CDR3 loop spans 18 amino acids. V trimming: 2 bases; J trimming: 4 bases; junction bases outside the gene matches: 10. The CDR3 protein is CAISERAGGTDGTGELFF. The CDR3, as DNA: TGTGCCATCAGTGAGCGAGCGGGAGGGACCGACGGCACCGGGGAGCTGTTTTTT.

V and J are TRBV27 and TRBJ2-1; 10 nucleotides align to TRBD2. This CDR3 has 16 amino acids. J gave up 3 bases and V 5 bases, and 7 bases lay outside the gene matches. The germline gives CDR1 MNHEY, CDR2 SMNVEV (reference sequence). The CDR3 bases are TGTGCCAGCAGTCAGCCGGGACTAGCGCGCTACAATGAGCAGTTCTTC. This sequence encodes CASSQPGLARYNEQFF.

The chain recombines TRBV4-1 with TRBJ1-4; D is uncertain. The CDR3 has 14 amino acids. CDR1 is MGHRA and CDR2 is YSYEKL in the germline V gene. V lost 1 base, J lost 5 bases, and 8 bases lay in between. CDR3: CASSQVIQNEKLFF. The CDR3 coding sequence is TGCGCCAGCAGCCAAGTTATTCAGAATGAAAAACTGTTTTTT.

The rearrangement joins TRBV30 to TRBJ1-2; 9 bases agree with TRBD1. The CDR3 is made up of 14 amino acids. J was trimmed by 4 bases and V by 2 bases; bases with no gene match: 5. From germline, CDR1 is GTSNPN and CDR2 SVGIG (reference sequence). The CDR3 DNA reads TGTGCCTGGAGTCGGTGGGACAGGGCCTATGGCTACACCTTC. Translated, it gives CAWSRWDRAYGYTF.

This chain links TRBV12-2 with TRBJ1-4. TRBV12-2 is a pseudogene segment. This CDR3 has 18 residues. DNA for the CDR3: TGTGCAAGTCGCTGGGAGGGGACCTGGTTTGCAACTAATGAAAAACTGTTTTTT. Amino acid sequence: CASRWEGTWFATNEKLFF.

The V gene is TRBV24-1, the J gene TRBJ1-5; D uncertain. The CDR3 has 16 residues. Deletions cut 0 bases from V and 6 bases from J, with 14 bases between. Germline CDR1 KGHDR, CDR2 SFDVKD. For the CDR3, the DNA is TGTGCCACCAGTGATTTGGGGAGTGTGACAATTCAGCCCCAGCATTTT. It is translated as CATSDLGSVTIQPQHF.

This sequence joins TRBV30 and TRBJ1-2; 7 nucleotides line up with TRBD1. There are 13 residues in the CDR3. Germline-derived CDR1 and CDR2 are GTSNPN and SVGIG (reference sequence). V lost 2 bases to trimming and J lost 4 bases; unmatched junction nucleotides: 4. The CDR3 region is CAWSQGGSYGYTF. DNA for the CDR3: TGTGCCTGGAGTCAGGGGGGCAGCTATGGCTACACCTTC.

The chain links TRBV7-2 to TRBJ2-6, with D maybe TRBD1 (5 bases). The CDR3 extends over 16 amino acids. Germline V CDR1 and CDR2: SGHTA, FQGNSA. V dropped 5 bases and J dropped 3 bases, with 14 bases sitting between them. CDR3 sequence reads: CASSPQPTVGANVLTF. CDR3 DNA sequence: TGTGCCAGCAGCCCCCAACCGACAGTTGGGGCCAACGTCCTGACTTTC.

The chain employs TRBV18 and TRBJ2-2; 9 nucleotides align to TRBD2. Germline V gives CDR1 KGHSH, CDR2 LQKENI. V was clipped by 3 bases and J by 3 bases; unmatched bases: 11. This CDR3 spans 18 amino acids. This CDR3 reads CASSPDPGQRGDTGELFF. In DNA form, the CDR3 reads TGTGCCAGCTCACCTGACCCCGGCCAGCGGGGGGACACCGGGGAGCTGTTTTTT.

The genes are TRBV12-3 or TRBV12-4 and TRBJ2-3, with 7 bases that match TRBD2. V trimming: 4 bases; J trimming: 3 bases; junction bases outside the gene matches: 1. The CDR3 length is 13 residues. The CDR3 loop reads CASSSGGTDTQYF. Written as DNA, the CDR3 is TGTGCCAGCAGTTCGGGGGGTACAGATACGCAGTATTTT.